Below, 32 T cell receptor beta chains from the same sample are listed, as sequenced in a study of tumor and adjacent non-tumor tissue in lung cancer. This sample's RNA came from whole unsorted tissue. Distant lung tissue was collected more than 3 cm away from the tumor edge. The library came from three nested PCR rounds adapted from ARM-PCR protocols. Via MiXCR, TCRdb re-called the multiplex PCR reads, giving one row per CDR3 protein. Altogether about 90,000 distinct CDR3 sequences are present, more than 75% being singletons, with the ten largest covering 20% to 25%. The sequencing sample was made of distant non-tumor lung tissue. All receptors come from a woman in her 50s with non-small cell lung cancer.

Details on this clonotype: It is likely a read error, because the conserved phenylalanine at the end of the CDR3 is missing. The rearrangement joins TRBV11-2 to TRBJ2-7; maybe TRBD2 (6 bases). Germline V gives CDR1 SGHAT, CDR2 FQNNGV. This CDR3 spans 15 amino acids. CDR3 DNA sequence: TGTACTAGCAGCCCGGGACTTGCGGCAGCCTACGAACAGTACTCC. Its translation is CTSSPGLAAAYEQYS.

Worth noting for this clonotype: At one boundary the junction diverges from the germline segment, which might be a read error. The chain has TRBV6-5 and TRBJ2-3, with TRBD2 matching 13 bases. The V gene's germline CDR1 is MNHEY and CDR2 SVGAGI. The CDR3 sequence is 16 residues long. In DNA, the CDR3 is TGTGCGGGCAATTATCGGACTAGCGGGAGTAGTAATACGCAATATTTT. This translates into CAGNYRTSGSSNTQYF.

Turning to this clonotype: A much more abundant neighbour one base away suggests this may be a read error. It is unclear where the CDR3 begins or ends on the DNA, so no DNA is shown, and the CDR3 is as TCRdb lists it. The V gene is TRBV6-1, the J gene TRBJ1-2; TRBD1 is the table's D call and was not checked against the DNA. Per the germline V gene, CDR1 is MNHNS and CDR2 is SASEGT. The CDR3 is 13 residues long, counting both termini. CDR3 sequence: CANRTPDLYGCTF.

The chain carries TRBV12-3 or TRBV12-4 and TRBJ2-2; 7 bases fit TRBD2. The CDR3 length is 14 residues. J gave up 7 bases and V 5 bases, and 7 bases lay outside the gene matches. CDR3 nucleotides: TGTGCCAGCAGTGCGGGAGAATGGATCGGGGAGCTGTTTTTT. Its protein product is CASSAGEWIGELFF.

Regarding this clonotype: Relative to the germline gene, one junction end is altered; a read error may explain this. The CDR3 DNA reads TGCAACATTGAGGAAGCCGCGGGAGGGTCTCCTACGAATGAGCAATTCTTC. It translates to CNIEEAAGGSPTNEQFF. This chain joins TRBV29-1 and TRBJ2-1; 9 bases are a match to TRBD2. The CDR3 covers 17 residues. Germline loops: CDR1 SQVTM, CDR2 ANQGSEA.

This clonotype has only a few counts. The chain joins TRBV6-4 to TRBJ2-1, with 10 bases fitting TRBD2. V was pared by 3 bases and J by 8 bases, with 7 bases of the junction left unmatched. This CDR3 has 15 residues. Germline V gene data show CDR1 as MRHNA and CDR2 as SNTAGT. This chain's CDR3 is CASSEGSSGSYEQFF. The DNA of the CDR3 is TGTGCCAGCAGTGAAGGGTCTAGCGGGAGTTATGAGCAGTTCTTC.

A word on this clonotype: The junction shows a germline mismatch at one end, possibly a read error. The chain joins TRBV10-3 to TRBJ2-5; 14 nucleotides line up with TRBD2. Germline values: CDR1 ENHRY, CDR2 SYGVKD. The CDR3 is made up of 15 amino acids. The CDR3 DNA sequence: TGTACCATCAATGATTCGACTAGCGGGGGGGGAACCCAGTACTTC. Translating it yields CTINDSTSGGGTQYF.

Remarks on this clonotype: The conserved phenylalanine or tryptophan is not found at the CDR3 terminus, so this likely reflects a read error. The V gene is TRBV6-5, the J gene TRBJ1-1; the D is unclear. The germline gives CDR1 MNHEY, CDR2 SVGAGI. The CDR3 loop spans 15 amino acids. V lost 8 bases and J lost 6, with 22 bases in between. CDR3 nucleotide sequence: TGTGCCAGCTATTACGGGGAGCCGGTCGACTCTGAAGCTTTCTCT. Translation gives CASYYGEPVDSEAFS.

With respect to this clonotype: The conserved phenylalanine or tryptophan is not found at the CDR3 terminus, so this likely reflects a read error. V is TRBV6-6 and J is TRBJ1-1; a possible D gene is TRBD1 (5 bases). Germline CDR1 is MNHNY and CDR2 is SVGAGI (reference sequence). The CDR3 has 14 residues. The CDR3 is CVSSPDSINTEAFY. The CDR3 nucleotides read TGTGTCAGCAGTCCTGACAGCATCAACACTGAAGCTTTCTAT.

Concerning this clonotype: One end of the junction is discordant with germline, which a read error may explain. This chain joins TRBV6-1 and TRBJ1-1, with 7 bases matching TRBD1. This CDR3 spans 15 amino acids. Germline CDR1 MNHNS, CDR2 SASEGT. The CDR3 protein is CASRAMKQGNSEAFF. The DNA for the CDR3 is TGTGCCAGCAGGGCGATGAAACAGGGGAACTCTGAAGCTTTCTTT.

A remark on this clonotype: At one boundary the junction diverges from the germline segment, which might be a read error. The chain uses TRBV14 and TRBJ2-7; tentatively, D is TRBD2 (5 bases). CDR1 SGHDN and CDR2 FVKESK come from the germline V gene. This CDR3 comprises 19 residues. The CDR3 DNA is TGTGCCAGTAGCCAAGATGGGCGGGTAGCCAAGACGGTGACCTACGAGGAGTACTTC. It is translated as CASSQDGRVAKTVTYEEYF.

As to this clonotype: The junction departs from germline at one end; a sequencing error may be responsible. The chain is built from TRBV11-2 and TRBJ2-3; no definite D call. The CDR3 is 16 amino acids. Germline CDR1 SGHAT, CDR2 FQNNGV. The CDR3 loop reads CASSLGVLTGTDTHYF. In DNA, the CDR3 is TGTGCCAGCAGCTTAGGGGTCCTAACTGGTACAGATACGCACTATTTT.

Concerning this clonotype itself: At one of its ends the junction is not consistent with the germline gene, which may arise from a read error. The CDR3 protein is CVSSLDSYGGTEELFF. The DNA of the CDR3 is TGTGTCAGCAGCTTAGATAGTTACGGGGGCACCGAGGAGCTGTTTTTT. The V and J genes are TRBV11-2 and TRBJ2-2; D is perhaps TRBD1 or TRBD2 (6 bases each). Germline values: CDR1 SGHAT, CDR2 FQNNGV. This CDR3 has 16 amino acids.

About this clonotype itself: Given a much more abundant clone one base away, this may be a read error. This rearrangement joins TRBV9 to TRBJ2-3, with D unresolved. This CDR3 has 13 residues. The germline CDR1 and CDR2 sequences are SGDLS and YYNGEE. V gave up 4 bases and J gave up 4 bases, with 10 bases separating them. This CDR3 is CASSSWGSDTQYF. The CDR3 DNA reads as TGTGCCAGCAGCAGTTGGGGTTCAGATACGCAGTATTTT.

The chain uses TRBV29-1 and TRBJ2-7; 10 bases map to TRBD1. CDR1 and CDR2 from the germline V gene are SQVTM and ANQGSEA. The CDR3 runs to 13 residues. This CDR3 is CNIAAGQGIKQYF. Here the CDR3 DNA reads TGCAACATTGCGGCGGGACAGGGGATCAAGCAGTACTTC.

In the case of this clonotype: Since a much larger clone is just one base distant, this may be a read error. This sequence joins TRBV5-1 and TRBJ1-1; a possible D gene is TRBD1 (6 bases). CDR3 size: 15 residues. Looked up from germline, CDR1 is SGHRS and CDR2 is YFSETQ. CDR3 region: CASILVGRGNTEAFF. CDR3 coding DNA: TGCGCCAGCATCTTGGTAGGCAGGGGGAACACTGAAGCTTTCTTT.

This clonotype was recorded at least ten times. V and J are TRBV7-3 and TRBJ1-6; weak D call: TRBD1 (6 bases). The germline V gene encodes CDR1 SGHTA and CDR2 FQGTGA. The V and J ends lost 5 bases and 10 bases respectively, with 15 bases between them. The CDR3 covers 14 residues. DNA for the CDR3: TGTGCCAGCAGCAGCAGGGGCCAGGGGTCACCCCTCCACTTT. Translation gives CASSSRGQGSPLHF.

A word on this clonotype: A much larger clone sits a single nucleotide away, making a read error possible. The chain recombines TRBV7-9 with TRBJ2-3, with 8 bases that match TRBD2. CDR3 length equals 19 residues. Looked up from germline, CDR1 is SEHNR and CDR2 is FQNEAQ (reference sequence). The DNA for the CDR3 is TGTGCCAGCAGCTTAGCTAGGCTAGCGGGCACCTTCCCCACAGATACGCTGTATTTT. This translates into CASSLARLAGTFPTDTLYF. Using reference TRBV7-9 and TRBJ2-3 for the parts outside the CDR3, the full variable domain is DTGVSQNPRHKITKRGQNVTFRCDPISEHNRLYWYRQTLGQGPEFLTYFQNEAQLEKSRLLSDRFSAERPKGSFSTLEIQRTEQGDSAMYLCASSLARLAGTFPTDTLYFGPGTRLTVL.

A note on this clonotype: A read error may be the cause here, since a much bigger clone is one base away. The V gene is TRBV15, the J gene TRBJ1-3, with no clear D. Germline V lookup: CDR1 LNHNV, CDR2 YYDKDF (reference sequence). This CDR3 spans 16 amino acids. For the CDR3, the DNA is TGTGCCACCAGCGCCCAGGACCGACTCTCTGGAAACACCACATATTTT. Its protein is CATSAQDRLSGNTTYF.

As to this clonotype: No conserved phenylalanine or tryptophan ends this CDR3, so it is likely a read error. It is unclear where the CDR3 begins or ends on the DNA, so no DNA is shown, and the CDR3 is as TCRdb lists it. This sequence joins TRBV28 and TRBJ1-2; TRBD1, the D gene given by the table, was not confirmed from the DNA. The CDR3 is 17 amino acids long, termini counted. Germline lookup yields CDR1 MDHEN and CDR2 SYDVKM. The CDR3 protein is CASSFWATRDKNYGYIS.

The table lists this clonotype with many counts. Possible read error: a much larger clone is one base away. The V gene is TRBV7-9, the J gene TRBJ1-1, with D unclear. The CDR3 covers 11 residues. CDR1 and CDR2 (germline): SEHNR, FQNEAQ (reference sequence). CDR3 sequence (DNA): TGTGCCAGCAACTTAGTTGTACGAGCTTTCTTT. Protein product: CASNLVVRAFF.

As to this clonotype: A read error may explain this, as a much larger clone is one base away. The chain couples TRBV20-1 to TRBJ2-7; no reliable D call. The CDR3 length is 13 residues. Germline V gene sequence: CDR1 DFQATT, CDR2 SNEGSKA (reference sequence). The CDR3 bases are TGCAGTGTTAGAGAGACCGACACCTACGAGCAGTACTTC. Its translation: CSVRETDTYEQYF.

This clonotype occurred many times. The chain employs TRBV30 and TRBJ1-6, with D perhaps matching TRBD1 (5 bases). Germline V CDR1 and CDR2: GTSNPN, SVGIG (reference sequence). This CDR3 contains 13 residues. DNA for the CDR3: TGTGCTGCTCGGGGGGAATATAATTCACCCCTCCACTTT. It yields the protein CAARGEYNSPLHF.

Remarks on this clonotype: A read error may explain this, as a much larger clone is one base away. As DNA, the CDR3 is TGTGCCACCAGGGCAGGGGGCAACACAGATACGCAGTATTTT. This gives the protein CATRAGGNTDTQYF. The rearrangement joins TRBV24-1 to TRBJ2-3; 8 positions match TRBD1. Germline values: CDR1 KGHDR, CDR2 SFDVKD. Trimming at V came to 7 bases and at J to 2 bases, leaving 4 bases not matched to a gene. The CDR3 totals 14 residues.

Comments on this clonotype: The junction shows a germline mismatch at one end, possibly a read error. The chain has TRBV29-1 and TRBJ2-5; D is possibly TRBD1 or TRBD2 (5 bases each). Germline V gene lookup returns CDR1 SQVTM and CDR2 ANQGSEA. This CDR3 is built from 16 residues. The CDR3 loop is CSVLSTGASDGETQYF. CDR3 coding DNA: TGCAGCGTCCTCTCCACCGGGGCATCAGATGGAGAGACACAGTACTTC.

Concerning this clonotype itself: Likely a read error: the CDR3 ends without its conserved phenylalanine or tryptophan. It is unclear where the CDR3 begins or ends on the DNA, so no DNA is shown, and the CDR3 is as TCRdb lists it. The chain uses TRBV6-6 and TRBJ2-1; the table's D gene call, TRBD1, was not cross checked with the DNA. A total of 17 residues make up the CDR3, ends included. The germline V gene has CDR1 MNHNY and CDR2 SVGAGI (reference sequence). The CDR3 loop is CASTQTPGRGAYNEQSL.

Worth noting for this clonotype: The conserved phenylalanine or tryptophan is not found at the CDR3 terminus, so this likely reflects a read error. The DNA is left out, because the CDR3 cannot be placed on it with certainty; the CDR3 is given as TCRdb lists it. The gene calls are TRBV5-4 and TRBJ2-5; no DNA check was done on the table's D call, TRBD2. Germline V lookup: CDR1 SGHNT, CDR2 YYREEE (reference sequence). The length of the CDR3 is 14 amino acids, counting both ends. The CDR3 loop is CVSSLRLVQETQNL.

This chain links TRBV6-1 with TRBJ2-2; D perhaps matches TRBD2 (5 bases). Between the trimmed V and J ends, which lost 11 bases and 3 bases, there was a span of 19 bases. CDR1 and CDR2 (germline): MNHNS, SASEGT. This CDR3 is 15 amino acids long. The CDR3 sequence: CALNRRNGYTGELFF. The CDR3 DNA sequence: TGTGCCTTGAATAGGAGGAACGGGTACACCGGGGAGCTGTTTTTT.

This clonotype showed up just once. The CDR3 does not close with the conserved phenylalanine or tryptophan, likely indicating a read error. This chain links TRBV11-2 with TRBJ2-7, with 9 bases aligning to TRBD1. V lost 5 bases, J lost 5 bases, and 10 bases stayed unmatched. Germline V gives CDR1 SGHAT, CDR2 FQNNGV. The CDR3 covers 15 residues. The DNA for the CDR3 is TGTGCCAGCAGCACCGGGACAGGGCGCACCAACGAGCAGTACATA. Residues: CASSTGTGRTNEQYI.

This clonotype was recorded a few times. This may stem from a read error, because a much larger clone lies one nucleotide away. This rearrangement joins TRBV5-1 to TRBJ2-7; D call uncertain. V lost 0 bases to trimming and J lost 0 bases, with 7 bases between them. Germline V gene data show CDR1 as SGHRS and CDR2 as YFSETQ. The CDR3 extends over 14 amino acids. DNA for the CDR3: TGCGCCAGCAGCTTGGGGGCACCCTCCTACGAGCAGTACTTC. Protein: CASSLGAPSYEQYF.

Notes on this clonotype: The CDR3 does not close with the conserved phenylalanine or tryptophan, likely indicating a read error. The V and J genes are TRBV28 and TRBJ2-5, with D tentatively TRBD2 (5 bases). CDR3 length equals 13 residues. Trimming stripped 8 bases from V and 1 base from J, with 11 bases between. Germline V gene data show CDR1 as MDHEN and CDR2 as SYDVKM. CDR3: CASGLTGQETQYL. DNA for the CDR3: TGTGCCAGCGGACTCACTGGCCAAGAGACCCAGTACCTC.

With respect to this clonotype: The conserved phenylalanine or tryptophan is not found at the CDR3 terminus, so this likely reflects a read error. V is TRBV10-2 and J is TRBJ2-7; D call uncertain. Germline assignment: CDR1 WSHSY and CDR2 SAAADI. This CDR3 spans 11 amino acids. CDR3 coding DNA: TGCGCCAGCAGTGGGGGTAACGACCAGTACATC. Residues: CASSGGNDQYI.